The T cell receptor beta chain under discussion was sequenced for a study of blood T cell repertoires in COVID-19 (dated by TCRdb to about 2020). About the investigation overall: Collaborator samples came from the United States, Italy and Spain and covered acute and convalescent phases of COVID-19. The prospective study material was composed of cDNA or gDNA derived from T cells, B-cell-depleted T cells, or PBMCs. A de-identified subject ID, COVID-19 status, age in years and sex were almost always included in the sample metadata. The repertoires were made available in a free public database intended to serve as a resource for research on the immune response to SARS-CoV-2. Deeply sampled blood TCRbeta repertoires from subjects exposed to, actively infected with, or recovered from COVID-19 were included in the dataset. Samples came from the ongoing ImmuneRACE study (first 160 participants) plus 1,254 subjects from 6 global collaborators. Where available, HLA class I and class II types were obtained from metadata supplied by the sample provider rather than from assay-based typing.

Overall study results and their limits: The quantity of clinical and demographic metadata differed by source and by participant and was supplied without curation.

The CDR3 runs 14 amino acids, cysteine and phenylalanine included. This entry keeps only the CDR3 DNA: 42 bases, framed from base 1. The trim is 0 bases for V and 7 bases for J, with a gap of 12 bases between the germline ends. The germline V gene (reference sequence) supplies CDR1 MNHEY and CDR2 SMNVEV. The immunoSEQ Assay, a bias-controlled multiplex PCR, was used to amplify TCRbeta CDR3 regions from genomic DNA. The study's own analysis went as follows. Within the assay, amplification of reference gene primers was used to estimate how many nucleated cells each sample contained. To quantify the absolute abundance of each unique TCRbeta CDR3 rearrangement, sequence reads were collapsed and filtered. For each sample, productive Simpson clonality was calculated as the square root of Simpson's diversity index across productive rearrangements. TCRdb's version of the immuneACCESS table is confined to in-frame rearrangements and falls short of the full clone set. An unresolved V gene accounts for under half of the shortfall where checked; the remainder is of unknown origin. V, J and clone size are those of that table, while D and trimming were read from the DNA. The table for this sample lists about 480,000 clones; 75% to 90% of them were counted only once. In total, the top ten clones hold 6.5% to 8.5% of the sample.

Turning to this clone: No antigen is known for it. No base-level quality is on record; no much larger clone is a single base apart.

Enrolling through a virtual design, the prospective study's participants ranged in age from roughly 18 to 90 years and lived across 20 to 25 United States geographic areas. To assign participants to cohorts, the prospective study relied on clinical history that participants themselves reported in a screening survey and a study questionnaire. For ImmuneRACE Cohort 3, a participant was defined as recovered based on two consecutive negative NP/OP PCR tests, clearance by a healthcare professional, or resolution of symptoms. In the prospective study, mobile phlebotomists collected whole blood, serum and a nasopharyngeal or oropharyngeal swab from each participant. Additional blood draws and questionnaires over an approximately 2-month period could optionally be provided by prospective study participants. Blood samples from the prospective study were shipped frozen or at room temperature prior to DNA extraction.

Sequencing was done on a sample of PBMCs or T cells enriched from blood (not recorded which). The TCR originated in a woman aged 55-70 years who had recovered from COVID-19. This chain joins TRBV27 to TRBJ1-2, with the identity of the D gene unclear. Here is the DNA: TGTGCCAGCAGTTTATCGGGAGGGTCGGTTGGCTACACCTTC. This encodes CASSLSGGSVGYTF.